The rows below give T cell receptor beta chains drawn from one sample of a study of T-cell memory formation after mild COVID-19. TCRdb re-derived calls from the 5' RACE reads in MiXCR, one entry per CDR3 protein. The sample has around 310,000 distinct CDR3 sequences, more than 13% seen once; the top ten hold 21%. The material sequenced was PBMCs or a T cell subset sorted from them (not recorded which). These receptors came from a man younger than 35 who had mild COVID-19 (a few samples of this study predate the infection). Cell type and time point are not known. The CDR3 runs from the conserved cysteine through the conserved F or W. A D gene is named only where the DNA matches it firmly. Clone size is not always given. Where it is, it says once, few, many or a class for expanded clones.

CSVRPDSLAYEQYF,TGCAGCGTGCGACCTGACAGTCTCGCCTACGAGCAGTACTTC,-,TRBJ2-7,TRBV29-1,-
CASSQDRFYEQYF,TGCGCCAGCAGCCAGGACAGGTTCTACGAGCAGTACTTC,TRBD1,TRBJ2-7,TRBV4-1,few
CASSPQGPWRRQHF,TGTGCCAGCAGCCCGCAGGGGCCCTGGCGTCGCCAGCATTTT,-,TRBJ1-5,TRBV7-8,-
CASTPLQGLSPLHF,TGTGCCAGCACCCCGCTGCAGGGTCTTTCACCCCTCCACTTT,-,TRBJ1-6,TRBV7-2,-
CASSLTYDGSYEQYF,TGTGCCAGCAGCTTAACCTATGACGGCTCCTACGAGCAGTACTTC,-,TRBJ2-7,TRBV7-9,many
CASSLRGHIQYF,TGTGCCAGCAGTTTACGGGGACACATTCAGTACTTC,-,TRBJ2-4,TRBV12-3/TRBV12-4,few
CASSFRTGDYEQYF,TGTGCCAGCAGCTTTCGGACAGGGGACTACGAGCAGTACTTC,TRBD1,TRBJ2-7,TRBV7-8,-
CASSGTRTDTQYF,TGTGCCAGCAGTGGGACCCGCACAGATACGCAGTATTTT,-,TRBJ2-3,TRBV6-2/TRBV6-3,few
CASSSPGGTGSGYTF,TGTGCCAGCAGCTCACCGGGCGGGACAGGGTCTGGCTACACCTTC,TRBD1,TRBJ1-2,TRBV7-2,-
CASSSQGATDTQYF,TGCGCCAGCAGCTCACAGGGGGCTACAGATACGCAGTATTTT,TRBD1,TRBJ2-3,TRBV5-1,many
CASSLRRGEAFF,TGTGCCAGCAGCTTAAGACGGGGTGAAGCTTTCTTT,-,TRBJ1-1,TRBV7-3,few
CASSPDQGFSYGYTF,TGTGCCAGCAGTCCGGATCAGGGATTCTCCTATGGCTACACCTTC,-,TRBJ1-2,TRBV12-3/TRBV12-4,-
CASSQASGQGRVQYF,TGCGCCAGCAGCCAAGCCTCGGGACAGGGACGTGTGCAGTACTTC,TRBD1,TRBJ2-7,TRBV4-1,-
CASSLALRTSGTDTQYF,TGTGCCAGCAGTTTAGCCCTCCGGACTAGCGGCACAGATACGCAGTATTTT,TRBD2,TRBJ2-3,TRBV12-3/TRBV12-4,-
CASSHTGTGGTEAFF,TGTGCCAGCAGCCACACCGGGACAGGGGGCACTGAAGCTTTCTTT,TRBD1,TRBJ1-1,TRBV3-1,-
CASSPQAGQAYEQYF,TGTGCCAGCAGCCCCCAGGCGGGGCAAGCCTACGAGCAGTACTTC,-,TRBJ2-7,TRBV4-2,-
CASSPTGLGLGNEKLFF,TGTGCCAGCAGCCCCACAGGGTTGGGGTTGGGCAATGAAAAACTGTTTTTT,-,TRBJ1-4,TRBV3-1,few
CAWSEPAGGPNEQFF,TGTGCCTGGAGTGAACCAGCGGGGGGGCCGAATGAGCAGTTCTTC,TRBD2,TRBJ2-1,TRBV30,-
CASSVAGGTYGYTF,TGTGCCAGCAGTGTCGCGGGGGGTACCTATGGCTACACCTTC,-,TRBJ1-2,TRBV6-5,few
CASSLDRAELTGELFF,TGTGCCAGCAGCTTGGACAGGGCAGAGTTGACCGGGGAGCTGTTTTTT,TRBD1,TRBJ2-2,TRBV2,few
CAWDLQGLHEQYF,TGTGCCTGGGACCTACAGGGTCTACACGAGCAGTACTTC,-,TRBJ2-7,TRBV30,-
CASSNRGTDTQYF,TGTGCCAGCAGCAACAGGGGCACAGATACGCAGTATTTT,-,TRBJ2-3,TRBV6-4,many
CSAPGSGGFGYTF,TGCAGTGCCCCGGGGTCGGGAGGTTTTGGCTACACCTTC,-,TRBJ1-2,TRBV20-1,few
CASSPWTGDQPQHF,TGCGCCAGCAGCCCCTGGACAGGGGATCAGCCCCAGCATTTT,TRBD1,TRBJ1-5,TRBV4-1,many
CSALSRDSNQPQHF,TGCAGTGCCTTGAGCAGGGATAGCAATCAGCCCCAGCATTTT,-,TRBJ1-5,TRBV20-1,few
CASSLAGWGETQYF,TGTGCCAGCAGTTTAGCGGGCTGGGGGGAGACCCAGTACTTC,-,TRBJ2-5,TRBV12-3/TRBV12-4,many
CASSQVGNQPQHF,TGCGCCAGCAGCCAAGTTGGTAATCAGCCCCAGCATTTT,-,TRBJ1-5,TRBV4-1,-
CASSRISPYQETQYF,TGTGCCAGCAGCCGTATAAGCCCGTACCAAGAGACCCAGTACTTC,-,TRBJ2-5,TRBV7-9,-
CASSYSVNTEAFF,TGTGCCAGCAGTTACTCTGTGAACACTGAAGCTTTCTTT,-,TRBJ1-1,TRBV6-6,many
CSVTGHAEAFF,TGCAGCGTCACAGGGCACGCTGAAGCTTTCTTT,-,TRBJ1-1,TRBV29-1,-
CAISARGDVNTEAFF,TGTGCCATCAGTGCCCGAGGAGACGTGAACACTGAAGCTTTCTTT,-,TRBJ1-1,TRBV10-3,-
CASSQDSTVSYNSPLHF,TGTGCCAGCAGCCAAGATAGCACAGTCTCCTATAATTCACCCCTCCACTTT,-,TRBJ1-6,TRBV4-2,-
CASSLSSGEETQYF,TGCGCCAGCAGCTTGTCTAGCGGGGAAGAGACCCAGTACTTC,TRBD2,TRBJ2-5,TRBV5-1,many
CSAYVVVNTEAFF,TGCAGTGCCTACGTAGTCGTGAACACTGAAGCTTTCTTT,-,TRBJ1-1,TRBV20-1,-
CSATGGGNTEAFF,TGCAGTGCCACAGGAGGGGGCAACACTGAAGCTTTCTTT,TRBD1,TRBJ1-1,TRBV20-1,few
CASSLSANTQYF,TGTGCCAGCAGTTTATCCGCTAATACGCAGTATTTT,-,TRBJ2-3,TRBV12-3/TRBV12-4,-
CASSQIAGRTDTQYF,TGTGCCAGCAGCCAGATAGCGGGGCGCACAGATACGCAGTATTTT,TRBD2,TRBJ2-3,TRBV4-2,few
CASSQGRGANTEAFF,TGTGCCAGCAGCCAAGGAAGAGGGGCTAACACTGAAGCTTTCTTT,-,TRBJ1-1,TRBV4-2,-
CSARAERGRGTQYF,TGCAGTGCTAGAGCGGAACGGGGGAGGGGTACGCAGTATTTT,TRBD2,TRBJ2-3,TRBV20-1,-
CSAMNYRDYGYTF,TGCAGTGCGATGAACTACCGGGACTATGGCTACACCTTC,-,TRBJ1-2,TRBV20-1,few
CASSPYLAEAFF,TGTGCCAGCAGCCCTTACCTTGCTGAAGCTTTCTTT,-,TRBJ1-1,TRBV7-9,few
CASNQRGGNEQFF,TGTGCCAGCAACCAGCGGGGGGGCAATGAGCAGTTCTTC,TRBD2,TRBJ2-1,TRBV2,-
CASRQTDGVLNYGYTF,TGTGCCAGCAGACAAACGGACGGGGTTTTGAACTATGGCTACACCTTC,-,TRBJ1-2,TRBV7-9,-
CASSQEPRPGSYNEQFF,TGCGCCAGCAGCCAAGAACCGAGACCCGGCTCCTACAATGAGCAGTTCTTC,-,TRBJ2-1,TRBV4-1,few
CSARVLEGFNEQFF,TGCAGTGCTAGAGTTTTAGAGGGGTTCAATGAGCAGTTCTTC,-,TRBJ2-1,TRBV20-1,few
CASSQTSFEPQHF,TGTGCCAGCAGCCAGACTTCCTTTGAGCCCCAGCATTTT,-,TRBJ1-5,TRBV7-2,-
CASSFTRVSGLALNRNEQFF,TGTGCCAGCAGCTTCACTAGGGTTAGCGGGCTGGCCTTGAATCGAAATGAGCAGTTCTTC,TRBD2,TRBJ2-1,TRBV7-8,-
CASSRGRGRTEAFF,TGTGCCAGCAGTCGAGGGAGGGGGCGGACTGAAGCTTTCTTT,TRBD1,TRBJ1-1,TRBV7-9,few
CSARDRRRGYNEQFF,TGCAGTGCTAGAGATCGAAGGCGGGGGTACAATGAGCAGTTCTTC,TRBD2,TRBJ2-1,TRBV20-1,few
CASSLRSEKLFF,TGTGCCAGCAGCTTACGCAGTGAAAAACTGTTTTTT,-,TRBJ1-4,TRBV7-9,-
CARHRARGQANTGELFF,TGCGCCCGACACAGGGCCCGGGGCCAAGCGAACACCGGGGAGCTGTTTTTT,-,TRBJ2-2,TRBV23-1,-
CASSLGDRDQETQYF,TGTGCCAGCAGCTTAGGTGACAGGGACCAAGAGACCCAGTACTTC,TRBD1,TRBJ2-5,TRBV7-3,-
CSVGPGTQYF,TGCAGCGTTGGCCCGGGGACCCAGTACTTC,-,TRBJ2-5,TRBV29-1,few